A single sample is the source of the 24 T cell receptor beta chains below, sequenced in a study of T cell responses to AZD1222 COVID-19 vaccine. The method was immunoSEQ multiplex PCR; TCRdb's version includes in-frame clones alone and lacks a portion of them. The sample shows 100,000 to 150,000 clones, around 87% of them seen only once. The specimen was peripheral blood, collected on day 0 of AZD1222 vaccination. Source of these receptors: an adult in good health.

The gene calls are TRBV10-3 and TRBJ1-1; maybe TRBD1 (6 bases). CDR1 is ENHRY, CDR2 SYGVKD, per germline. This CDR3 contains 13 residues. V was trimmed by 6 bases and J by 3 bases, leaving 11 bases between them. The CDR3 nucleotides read TGTGCCATCAGAACAGGGTCGGACACTGAAGCTTTCTTT. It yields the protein CAIRTGSDTEAFF.

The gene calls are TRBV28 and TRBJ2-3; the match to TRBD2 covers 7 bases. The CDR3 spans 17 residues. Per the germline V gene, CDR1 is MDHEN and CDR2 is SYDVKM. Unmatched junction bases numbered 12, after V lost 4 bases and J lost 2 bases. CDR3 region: CASSSPLGLADTDTQYF. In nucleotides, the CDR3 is TGTGCCAGCAGTTCCCCGCTGGGGCTAGCGGACACAGATACGCAGTATTTT.

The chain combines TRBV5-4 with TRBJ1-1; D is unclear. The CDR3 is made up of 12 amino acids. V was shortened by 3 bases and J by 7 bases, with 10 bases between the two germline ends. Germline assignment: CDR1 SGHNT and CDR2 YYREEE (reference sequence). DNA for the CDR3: TGTGCCAGCAGCTCCCGGGAACTTGAAGCTTTCTTT. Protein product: CASSSRELEAFF.

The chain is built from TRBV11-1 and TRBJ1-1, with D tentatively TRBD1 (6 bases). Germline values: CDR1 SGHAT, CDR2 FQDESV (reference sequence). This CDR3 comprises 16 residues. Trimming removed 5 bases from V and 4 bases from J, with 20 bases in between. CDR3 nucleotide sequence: TGTGCCAGCAGCACACCGCTCCAGGACAGTCGCACTGAAGCTTTCTTT. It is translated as CASSTPLQDSRTEAFF.

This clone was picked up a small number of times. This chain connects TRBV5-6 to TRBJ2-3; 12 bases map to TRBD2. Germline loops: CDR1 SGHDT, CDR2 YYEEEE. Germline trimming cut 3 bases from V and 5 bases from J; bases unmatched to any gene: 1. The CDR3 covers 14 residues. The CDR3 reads CASSSGLAGDTQYF. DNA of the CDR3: TGTGCCAGCAGCTCGGGACTAGCGGGAGATACGCAGTATTTT.

The CDR3: CATSTSGPREEKLFF. CDR3 in DNA: TGTGCCACCAGCACCTCCGGGCCCAGAGAGGAAAAACTGTTTTTT. The genes are TRBV15 and TRBJ1-4; D call uncertain. V was pared by 4 bases and J by 8 bases, with 17 bases between. Per the germline V gene, CDR1 is LNHNV and CDR2 is YYDKDF (reference sequence). There are 15 residues in the CDR3.

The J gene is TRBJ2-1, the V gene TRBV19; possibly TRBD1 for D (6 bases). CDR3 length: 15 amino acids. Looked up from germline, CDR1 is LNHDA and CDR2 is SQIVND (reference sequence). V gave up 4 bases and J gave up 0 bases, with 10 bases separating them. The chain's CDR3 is CASSTTGSSYNEQFF. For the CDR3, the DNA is TGTGCCAGTAGTACTACAGGGAGCTCCTACAATGAGCAGTTCTTC.

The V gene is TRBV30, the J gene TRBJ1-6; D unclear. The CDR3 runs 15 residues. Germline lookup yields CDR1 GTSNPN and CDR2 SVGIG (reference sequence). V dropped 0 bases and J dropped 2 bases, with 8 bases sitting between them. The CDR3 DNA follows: TGTGCCTGGAGTGTAACCGTCCCCTATAATTCACCCCTCCACTTT. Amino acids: CAWSVTVPYNSPLHF.

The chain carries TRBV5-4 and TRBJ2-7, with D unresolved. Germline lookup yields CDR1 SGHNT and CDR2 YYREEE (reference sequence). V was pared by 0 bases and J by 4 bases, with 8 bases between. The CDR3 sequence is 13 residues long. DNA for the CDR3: TGTGCCAGCAGCTTGGCAGGCTCATACGAGCAGTACTTC. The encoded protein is CASSLAGSYEQYF. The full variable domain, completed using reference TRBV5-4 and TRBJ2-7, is ETGVTQSPTHLIKTRGQQVTLRCSSQSGHNTVSWYQQALGQGPQFIFQYYREEENGRGNFPPRFSGLQFPNYSSELNVNALELDDSALYLCASSLAGSYEQYFGPGTRLTVT.

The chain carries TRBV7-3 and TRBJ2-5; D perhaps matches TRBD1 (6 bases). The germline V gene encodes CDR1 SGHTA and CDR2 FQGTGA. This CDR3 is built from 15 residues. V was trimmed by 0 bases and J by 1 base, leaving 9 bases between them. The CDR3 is CASSLTADSQETQYF. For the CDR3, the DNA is TGTGCCAGCAGCTTAACTGCGGACAGCCAAGAGACCCAGTACTTC.

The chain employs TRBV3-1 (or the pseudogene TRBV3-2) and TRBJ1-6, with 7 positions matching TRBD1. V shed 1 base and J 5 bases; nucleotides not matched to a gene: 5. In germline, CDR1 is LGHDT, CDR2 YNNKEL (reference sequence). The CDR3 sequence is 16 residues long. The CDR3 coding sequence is TGTGCCAGCAGCCAAGTAACAGGGGTGGATAATTCACCCCTCCACTTT. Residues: CASSQVTGVDNSPLHF.

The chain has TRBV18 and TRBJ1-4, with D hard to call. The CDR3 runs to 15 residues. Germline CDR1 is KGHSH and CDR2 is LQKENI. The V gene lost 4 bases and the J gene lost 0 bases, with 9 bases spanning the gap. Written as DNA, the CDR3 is TGTGCCAGCTCACGGGCGCGAGCAACTAATGAAAAACTGTTTTTT. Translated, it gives CASSRARATNEKLFF. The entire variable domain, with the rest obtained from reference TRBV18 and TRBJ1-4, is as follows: NAGVMQNPRHLVRRRGQEARLRCSPMKGHSHVYWYRQLPEEGLKFMVYLQKENIIDESGMPKERFSAEFPKEGPSILRIQQVVRGDSAAYFCASSRARATNEKLFFGSGTQLSVL.

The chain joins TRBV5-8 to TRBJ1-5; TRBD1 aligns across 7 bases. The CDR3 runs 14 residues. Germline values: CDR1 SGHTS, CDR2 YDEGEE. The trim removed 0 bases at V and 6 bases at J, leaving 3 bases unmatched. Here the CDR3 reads CASSLAGTVQPQHF. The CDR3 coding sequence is TGTGCCAGCAGCTTGGCCGGGACAGTTCAGCCCCAGCATTTT.

The CDR3 protein is CASSVGDRVNTGELFF. The CDR3 DNA sequence: TGTGCCAGCAGCGTAGGGGACAGGGTTAACACCGGGGAGCTGTTTTTT. V gene TRBV9 combines with J gene TRBJ2-2; 9 bases are shared with TRBD1. Germline CDR1 reads SGDLS; CDR2 reads YYNGEE. The V and J ends lost 0 bases and 2 bases, in that order; junction bases with no gene match: 2. The CDR3 has 16 amino acids.

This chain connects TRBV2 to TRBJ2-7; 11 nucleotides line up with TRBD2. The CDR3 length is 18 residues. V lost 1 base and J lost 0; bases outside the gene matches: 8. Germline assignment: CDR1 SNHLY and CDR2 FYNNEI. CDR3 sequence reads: CASSEVPSGGLNSYEQYF. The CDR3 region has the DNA TGTGCCAGCAGTGAAGTTCCTAGCGGGGGGCTCAACTCCTACGAGCAGTACTTC. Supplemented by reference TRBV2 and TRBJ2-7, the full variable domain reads EPEVTQTPSHQVTQMGQEVILRCVPISNHLYFYWYRQILGQKVEFLVSFYNNEISEKSEIFDDQFSVERPDGSNFTLKIRSTKLEDSAMYFCASSEVPSGGLNSYEQYFGPGTRLTVT.

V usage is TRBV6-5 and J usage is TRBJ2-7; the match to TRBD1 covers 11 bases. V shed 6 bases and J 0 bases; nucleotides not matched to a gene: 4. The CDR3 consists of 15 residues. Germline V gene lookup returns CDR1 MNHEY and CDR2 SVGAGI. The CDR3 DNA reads TGTGCCAGCAGACGGGACAGGGGGAGCTCCTACGAGCAGTACTTC. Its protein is CASRRDRGSSYEQYF.

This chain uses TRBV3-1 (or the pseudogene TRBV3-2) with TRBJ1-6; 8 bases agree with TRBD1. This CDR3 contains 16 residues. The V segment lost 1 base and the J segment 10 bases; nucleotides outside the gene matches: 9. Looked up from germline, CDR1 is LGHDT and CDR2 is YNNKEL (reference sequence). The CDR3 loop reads CASSQGTGIAWSPLHF. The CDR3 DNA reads TGTGCCAGCAGCCAAGGGACAGGGATAGCTTGGTCACCCCTCCACTTT.

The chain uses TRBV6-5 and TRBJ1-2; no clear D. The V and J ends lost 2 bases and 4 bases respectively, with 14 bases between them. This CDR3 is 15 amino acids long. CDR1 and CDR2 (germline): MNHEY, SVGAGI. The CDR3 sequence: CASSYVDRRFYGYTF. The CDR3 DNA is TGTGCCAGCAGTTACGTTGACCGGAGGTTCTATGGCTACACCTTC.

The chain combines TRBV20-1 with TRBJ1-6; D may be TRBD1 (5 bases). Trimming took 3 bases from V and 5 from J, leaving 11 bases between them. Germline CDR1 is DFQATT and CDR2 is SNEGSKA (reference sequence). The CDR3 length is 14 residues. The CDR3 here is CSASRGTNNSPLHF. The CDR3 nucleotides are TGCAGTGCTAGTCGGGGGACTAATAATTCACCCCTCCACTTT.

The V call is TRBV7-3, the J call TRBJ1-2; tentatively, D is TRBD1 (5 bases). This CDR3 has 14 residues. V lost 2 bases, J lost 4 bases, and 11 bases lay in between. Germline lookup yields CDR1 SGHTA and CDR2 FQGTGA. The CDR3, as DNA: TGTGCCAGCAGCTTAGGACCAGGGCGCTATGGCTACACCTTC. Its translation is CASSLGPGRYGYTF.

The CDR3: CAGQGRYNEKLFF. CDR3 nucleotide sequence: TGTGCCGGCCAGGGCCGTTATAATGAAAAACTGTTTTTT. V and J are TRBV6-5 and TRBJ1-4, with D perhaps matching TRBD1 (5 bases). The CDR3 length is 13 residues. Trimming shortened V by 11 bases and J by 4 bases, and 14 bases separated the two germline ends. Germline V gene lookup returns CDR1 MNHEY and CDR2 SVGAGI.

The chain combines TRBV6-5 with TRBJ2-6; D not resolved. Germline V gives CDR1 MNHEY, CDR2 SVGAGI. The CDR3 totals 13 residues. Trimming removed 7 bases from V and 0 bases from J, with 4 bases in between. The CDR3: CASIFSGANVLTF. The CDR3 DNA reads TGTGCCAGCATTTTCTCTGGGGCCAACGTCCTGACTTTC.

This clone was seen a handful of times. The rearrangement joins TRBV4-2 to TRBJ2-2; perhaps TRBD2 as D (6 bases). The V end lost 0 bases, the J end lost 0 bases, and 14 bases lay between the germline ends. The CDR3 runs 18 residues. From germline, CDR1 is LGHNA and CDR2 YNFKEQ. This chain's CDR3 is CASSQEILAETNTGELFF. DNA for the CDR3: TGTGCCAGCAGCCAAGAAATACTAGCAGAAACGAACACCGGGGAGCTGTTTTTT.

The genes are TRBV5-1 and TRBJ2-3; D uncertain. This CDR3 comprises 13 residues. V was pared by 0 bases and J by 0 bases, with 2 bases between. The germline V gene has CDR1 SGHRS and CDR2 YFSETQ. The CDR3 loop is CASSLGSTDTQYF. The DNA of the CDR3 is TGCGCCAGCAGCTTGGGCAGCACAGATACGCAGTATTTT.